These 26 T cell receptor beta chains were sequenced from one sample in a study of spatial heterogeneity in lung cancer. One entry per CDR3 protein, called by TCRdb with MiXCR from the 5' RACE reads. The repertoire holds around 12,000 distinct CDR3 sequences, with roughly 5.4% as singletons. Overall study results and limits: In tumors, expanded intratumoral alpha and beta TCR counts tracked mutation counts.

Time point given: sample taken at primary tumor resection. No antigen has been assigned to these receptors. The specimen comprised lung tumor tissue, sampled at surgery. These receptors were collected from a male donor with early-stage non-small cell lung cancer.

Many counts were recorded for this clonotype. This chain uses TRBV6-6 with TRBJ1-1, with D perhaps TRBD1 (5 bases). The CDR3 loop spans 16 amino acids. V shed 6 bases and J shed 3 bases, with 20 bases lying between them. Germline values: CDR1 MNHNY, CDR2 SVGAGI (reference sequence). CDR3 protein: CASRIPTGSGHTEAFF. The DNA for the CDR3 is TGTGCCAGCAGAATACCCACTGGCTCGGGACACACTGAAGCTTTCTTT.

This clonotype appeared many times. The V gene is TRBV18, the J gene TRBJ2-7; a weak D match, TRBD2 (6 bases). CDR3 length: 16 amino acids. CDR1 is KGHSH, CDR2 LQKENI, per germline. V was trimmed by 0 bases and J by 2 bases, leaving 14 bases between them. The CDR3 sequence is CASSPPMLAPAYEQYF. For the CDR3, the DNA is TGTGCCAGCTCACCACCGATGCTAGCGCCCGCCTACGAGCAGTACTTC.

This clonotype showed up many times. The V call is TRBV6-6, the J call TRBJ1-4; D not resolved. Germline V gives CDR1 MNHNY, CDR2 SVGAGI (reference sequence). V lost 0 bases and J 4 bases, leaving 9 bases between the germline ends. The CDR3 contains 15 residues. The CDR3 region is CASSYSLAINEKLFF. Here the CDR3 DNA reads TGTGCCAGCAGTTACTCTCTGGCCATTAATGAAAAACTGTTTTTT.

This clonotype is judged medium-sized (0.01 to 0.1%). The chain recombines TRBV5-1 with TRBJ2-3; D possibly corresponds to TRBD2 (5 bases). The CDR3 runs 15 residues. Germline CDR1 reads SGHRS; CDR2 reads YFSETQ. V was shortened by 4 bases and J by 1 base, with 13 bases between the two germline ends. The CDR3 DNA is TGCGCCAGCAGCCTCCCGGACTTCGGCACAGATACGCAGTATTTT. Protein: CASSLPDFGTDTQYF.

In its sample, this clonotype is medium-sized (0.01 to 0.1%). This chain joins TRBV6-1 and TRBJ2-4, with D perhaps given as TRBD1 or TRBD2 (5 bases each). The CDR3 spans 17 residues. Between the trimmed V and J ends, which lost 4 bases and 0 bases, there was a span of 16 bases. Germline CDR1 MNHNS, CDR2 SASEGT. CDR3 nucleotides: TGTGCCAGCAGTGTTGGCCGGGACCCTATAGCCAAAAACATTCAGTACTTC. Amino acids: CASSVGRDPIAKNIQYF.

The sample holds many counts of this clonotype. This rearrangement joins TRBV19 to TRBJ2-3; 10 nucleotides agree with TRBD2. With V trimmed by 3 bases and J by 3 bases, 3 bases remained unmatched. This CDR3 contains 15 residues. Germline CDR1 LNHDA, CDR2 SQIVND (reference sequence). CDR3 region: CASSILAGETDTQYF. The CDR3 DNA is TGTGCCAGTAGTATCCTAGCGGGAGAGACAGATACGCAGTATTTT.

The table lists this clonotype with many counts. The chain has TRBV12-3 or TRBV12-4 and TRBJ1-2, with 10 nucleotides matching TRBD1. The CDR3 is 13 amino acids. The J segment lost 7 bases and the V segment lost 4 bases, leaving 3 bases of the junction unmatched. The DNA of the CDR3 is TGTGCCAGCAGTTCCGGGACAGGGGTTGGCTACACCTTC. Residues: CASSSGTGVGYTF.

This clonotype was seen repeatedly, ten times or more. The rearrangement links TRBV9 to TRBJ1-3; D gene uncertain. The germline gives CDR1 SGDLS, CDR2 YYNGEE. V gave up 4 bases and J gave up 0 bases, with 17 bases separating them. CDR3 length equals 17 residues. The DNA of the CDR3 is TGTGCCAGCAGCCGTACGGGCGAGGCTTACTCTGGAAACACCATATATTTT. This codes for CASSRTGEAYSGNTIYF.

The sample holds many counts of this clonotype. V gene TRBV4-2 combines with J gene TRBJ1-1; tentatively, D is TRBD1 (6 bases). Trimming removed 3 bases from V and 3 bases from J, with 11 bases in between. The germline V gene encodes CDR1 LGHNA and CDR2 YNFKEQ. The CDR3 has 14 amino acids. In DNA form, the CDR3 reads TGTGCCAGCAGCCACCCACAGGGTGACACTGAAGCTTTCTTT. Translating it yields CASSHPQGDTEAFF.

This clonotype was observed many times. The DNA for the CDR3 is TGTGCCAGCAGCCCCCGGGACAGATCGAACACTGAAGCTTTCTTT. Its protein product is CASSPRDRSNTEAFF. V gene TRBV9 combines with J gene TRBJ1-1; 7 bases align to TRBD1. After removal of 4 bases from V and 1 base from J, the junction contained 7 bases not matched to a gene. From germline, CDR1 is SGDLS and CDR2 YYNGEE. The CDR3 is made up of 15 amino acids.

Many counts were recorded for this clonotype. This rearrangement joins TRBV29-1 to TRBJ2-7; D gene unclear. Germline V gene sequence: CDR1 SQVTM, CDR2 ANQGSEA. V was clipped by 4 bases and J by 3 bases, with 10 bases between them. This CDR3 region has 12 residues. The CDR3 sequence: CSVVGNHYEQYF. CDR3 nucleotide sequence: TGCAGCGTTGTAGGGAACCACTACGAGCAGTACTTC.

This clonotype came up a few times. The rearrangement links TRBV12-3 or TRBV12-4 to TRBJ1-1; possibly TRBD1 for D (5 bases). This CDR3 comprises 17 residues. V was clipped by 8 bases and J by 1 base, with 23 bases between them. This CDR3 is CASGGGWVSETNTEAFF. CDR3 coding DNA: TGTGCCAGCGGGGGAGGATGGGTCTCCGAAACGAACACTGAAGCTTTCTTT.

This chain joins TRBV9 and TRBJ2-7, with 9 bases that match TRBD1. With V trimmed by 0 bases and J by 9 bases, 7 bases remained unmatched. Germline V gene sequence: CDR1 SGDLS, CDR2 YYNGEE. The CDR3 length is 14 residues. The CDR3 region has the DNA TGTGCCAGCAGCGTAGACTCGGGACAGGGTCGGCAGTACTTC. Its protein product is CASSVDSGQGRQYF.

This clonotype appeared a few times. This rearrangement joins TRBV28 to TRBJ2-7, with D tentatively TRBD2 (5 bases). The CDR3 has 14 residues. V was pared by 6 bases and J by 3 bases, with 15 bases between. Per the germline V gene, CDR1 is MDHEN and CDR2 is SYDVKM. The CDR3 sequence is CASRDSGSNYEQYV. CDR3 nucleotide sequence: TGTGCCAGCAGGGACTCGGGGAGTAACTACGAGCAGTACGTC.

This clonotype was observed many times. This sequence joins TRBV29-1 and TRBJ2-1; the D gene is possibly TRBD1 (5 bases). CDR1 and CDR2 (germline): SQVTM, ANQGSEA. The CDR3 runs 13 residues. The CDR3 loop is CSHRSPRADEQFF. The CDR3 nucleotides read TGCAGTCATCGGTCCCCCAGGGCGGATGAGCAGTTCTTC.

This clonotype was counted ten times or more. The chain is built from TRBV7-2 and TRBJ2-1; D gene ambiguous. The CDR3 totals 17 residues. Germline CDR1 reads SGHTA; CDR2 reads FQGNSA. V was clipped by 0 bases and J by 2 bases, with 14 bases between them. The CDR3 sequence: CASSLALVGYAYNEQFF. Written as DNA, the CDR3 is TGTGCCAGCAGCTTAGCTTTGGTCGGCTATGCCTACAATGAGCAGTTCTTC.

This clonotype was counted many times. The rearrangement links TRBV6-2 or TRBV6-3 to TRBJ2-4; D assignment may be TRBD1 or TRBD2 (6 bases each). Trimming removed 6 bases at V and 7 bases at J, with 13 bases between. The CDR3 is 13 residues long. CDR1 and CDR2 from the germline V gene are MNHEY and SVGEGT. The CDR3 sequence: CASRRGVRNIQYF. CDR3 DNA sequence: TGTGCCAGCAGGAGGGGGGTTCGTAACATTCAGTACTTC.

Many counts were recorded for this clonotype. The J gene is TRBJ2-1, the V gene TRBV20-1; perhaps TRBD2 as D (7 bases). The V end lost 6 bases, the J end lost 4 bases, and 25 bases lay between the germline ends. This CDR3 has 17 amino acids. Germline CDR1 reads DFQATT; CDR2 reads SNEGSKA (reference sequence). The DNA for the CDR3 is TGCAGTGCCCCTGGCGCTAGCGGAGGGGGGACTTACAATGAGCAGTTCTTC. Protein sequence: CSAPGASGGGTYNEQFF.

This clonotype was recorded at least ten times. CDR3 protein: CASSTQGIYGYTF. CDR3 in DNA: TGTGCCAGCAGTACCCAGGGGATCTATGGCTACACCTTC. V gene TRBV12-3 or TRBV12-4 combines with J gene TRBJ1-2, with D possibly matching TRBD1 (6 bases). The CDR3 spans 13 residues. Trimming shortened V by 5 bases and J by 4 bases, and 11 bases separated the two germline ends.

This clonotype is labeled medium-sized (0.01 to 0.1%). CDR3 region: CASSGDRGSYEQYV. The CDR3 DNA sequence: TGCGCCAGCAGCGGGGACAGGGGGTCCTACGAGCAGTACGTC. V gene TRBV5-1 combines with J gene TRBJ2-7; 11 nucleotides agree with TRBD1. The germline CDR1 and CDR2 sequences are SGHRS and YFSETQ. V lost 4 bases to trimming and J lost 1 base; unmatched junction nucleotides: 1. This CDR3 contains 14 residues.

At least ten counts were recorded for this clonotype. The chain is built from TRBV18 and TRBJ2-1; weak D call: TRBD1 (6 bases). V lost 2 bases and J 8 bases, leaving 13 bases between the germline ends. The germline V gene has CDR1 KGHSH and CDR2 LQKENI. The CDR3 runs to 14 residues. CDR3 protein: CASSPDRMNDEQFF. The CDR3, as DNA: TGTGCCAGCTCACCAGACAGGATGAATGATGAGCAGTTCTTC.

At least ten counts were recorded for this clonotype. The chain is built from TRBV7-9 and TRBJ2-7, with 10 positions matching TRBD2. The V segment lost 6 bases and the J segment 1 base; nucleotides outside the gene matches: 6. This CDR3 is 15 amino acids long. Per the germline V gene, CDR1 is SEHNR and CDR2 is FQNEAQ (reference sequence). CDR3 amino acids: CASRDLAGVSYEQYV. The DNA for the CDR3 is TGTGCCAGCAGGGATCTAGCGGGAGTGTCCTACGAGCAGTACGTC.

By share, this clonotype ranks as medium-sized (0.01 to 0.1%). This chain links TRBV7-2 with TRBJ2-3; 7 bases map to TRBD2. CDR1 is SGHTA, CDR2 FQGNSA, per germline. The CDR3 totals 16 residues. Trimming cost V 1 base and J 6 bases; bases outside gene matches: 10. CDR3 region: CASSLGSGSLWDTQYF. The DNA for the CDR3 is TGTGCCAGCAGCTTAGGTAGCGGGTCGTTGTGGGATACGCAGTATTTT.

This clonotype was detected ten times or more. This chain links TRBV7-2 with TRBJ1-1; 11 bases match TRBD1. This CDR3 is built from 14 residues. J lost 9 bases, V lost 5 bases, and 8 bases had no gene match. Germline lookup yields CDR1 SGHTA and CDR2 FQGNSA. The DNA for the CDR3 is TGTGCCAGCAGCCCCAGGACAGGGGGCCCGCAAGCTTTCTTT. The encoded protein is CASSPRTGGPQAFF.

This clonotype was picked up many times. The genes are TRBV11-2 and TRBJ2-5, with D possibly matching TRBD2 (6 bases). The CDR3 is 16 amino acids. The V end was cut by 2 bases, the J end by 2 bases, with 15 bases between. From germline, CDR1 is SGHAT and CDR2 FQNNGV. The CDR3 bases are TGTGCCAGCAGCTTATTCCGCGGGAAGACGCAAGAGACCCAGTACTTC. Protein sequence: CASSLFRGKTQETQYF.

This clonotype was recorded many times. The J gene is TRBJ2-7, the V gene TRBV18; TRBD2 aligns across 7 bases. The CDR3 covers 15 residues. V shed 4 bases, J shed 0 bases, and the junction held 6 bases outside the gene matches. Germline V gene sequence: CDR1 KGHSH, CDR2 LQKENI. CDR3 protein: CASSQTSSSSYEQYF. The DNA for the CDR3 is TGTGCCAGCTCACAGACTAGCTCGAGCTCCTACGAGCAGTACTTC. The full variable domain, with the rest looked up from reference TRBV18 and TRBJ2-7, is NAGVMQNPRHLVRRRGQEARLRCSPMKGHSHVYWYRQLPEEGLKFMVYLQKENIIDESGMPKERFSAEFPKEGPSILRIQQVVRGDSAAYFCASSQTSSSSYEQYFGPGTRLTVT.